This T cell receptor (beta chain) was profiled in a study of cytomegalovirus exposure and HLA in healthy donors. For the study at large: Among the approximately 410 genotyped donors, 81% were placed in the Caucasian-associated ancestry cluster. The study, taken as a whole, reports: Previously analyzed data showed that most TCR beta V segments were productive at a frequency of about 90% or about 30%.

Worth noting for this clone: The antigen remains undetermined.

A multiplex PCR was run with 60 Vbeta primers and 13 Jbeta primers. Measured with immunoSEQ multiplex PCR; TCRdb has only the in-frame clones, and not every one. The sample has roughly 150,000 clones; about 70% are singletons. Sequenced: PBMCs. The source is a man aged 30-40 years in good health and CMV-seropositive.

The CDR3 loop is CAIKDSVAGDSNQPQHF. The CDR3, as DNA: TGTGCCATCAAAGATTCAGTAGCAGGGGATAGCAATCAGCCCCAGCATTTT. The rearrangement links TRBV10-3 to TRBJ1-5, with D possibly matching TRBD1 (6 bases). V lost 7 bases, J lost 0 bases, and 19 bases lay in between. The CDR3 runs to 17 residues. Germline CDR1 and CDR2: ENHRY and SYGVKD.